This T cell receptor (beta chain) was documented in a study of blood T cell repertoires in COVID-19. Background on the study: The samples span acute and convalescent COVID-19 from the United States, Italy and Spain. The cDNA or gDNA used as material had been derived from T cells, B-cell-depleted T cells, or PBMCs.

Original processing methods: From reference gene primer amplification, estimates of nucleated cell counts were derived. Using immunoSEQ multiplex PCR, the repertoire was profiled, and TCRdb retains in-frame clones only, with some absent. The D gene and trimming were derived from the DNA, and the V and J assignments and clone size from that table. Among hundreds of thousands of clones listed, around 82% were seen once. This clone has only one observation. The CDR3 totals 17 residues. From germline, CDR1 is KGHDR and CDR2 SFDVKD. The ends lost 0 bases at V and 1 base at J; junction bases unmatched: 4. This chain links TRBV24-1 with TRBJ2-2, with 7 bases lining up with TRBD2. The clonotype originates from a middle-aged woman with active or convalescent COVID-19. Source material: peripheral blood. The CDR3: CATSDLGQRGNTGELFF. The DNA for the CDR3 is TGTGCCACCAGTGATTTGGGCCAGCGGGGGAACACCGGGGAGCTGTTTTTT.